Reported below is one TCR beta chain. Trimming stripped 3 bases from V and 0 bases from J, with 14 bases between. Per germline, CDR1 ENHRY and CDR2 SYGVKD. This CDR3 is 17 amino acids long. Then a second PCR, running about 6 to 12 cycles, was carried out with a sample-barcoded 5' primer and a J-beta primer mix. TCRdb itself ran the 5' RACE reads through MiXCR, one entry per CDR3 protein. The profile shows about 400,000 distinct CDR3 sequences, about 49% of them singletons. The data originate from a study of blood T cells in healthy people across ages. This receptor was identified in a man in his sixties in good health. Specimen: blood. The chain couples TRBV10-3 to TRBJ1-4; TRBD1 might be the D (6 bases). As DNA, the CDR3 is TGTGCCATCAGTGACAGGGCCGCAGGGGCAACTAATGAAAAACTGTTTTTT. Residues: CAISDRAAGATNEKLFF.